This T cell receptor beta chain is drawn from a study of T-cell memory formation after mild COVID-19. TCR alpha and TCR beta cDNA libraries with sample barcodes and UMIs came from 5'RACE using constant-segment primers. Each CDR3 protein is one row after TCRdb ran MiXCR on the 5' RACE reads. The sample includes under 300,000 distinct CDR3 sequences, roughly a tenth of them seen just once. Study-level results: Some clones that responded turned up in pre-infection memory, which suggests that cross-reactive memory joined in. Clones from the second wave (peaking day 37) had unconfirmed SARS-CoV-2 specificity.

Germline CDR1 reads SNHLY; CDR2 reads FYNNEI. Deletions cut 6 bases from V and 4 bases from J, with 13 bases between. This CDR3 contains 13 residues. The sample holds a few counts of this clonotype. Its antigen is unidentified. This rearrangement joins TRBV2 to TRBJ2-7; D is perhaps TRBD2 (6 bases). The clonotype was recovered from a young man who had mild COVID-19 (a few samples of this study predate the infection). Cell type and time point are not known. The specimen sequenced was PBMCs or a T cell subset sorted from them (not recorded which). The CDR3: CASSGGVSYEQYF. In nucleotides, the CDR3 is TGTGCCAGCAGCGGAGGGGTCTCTTACGAGCAGTACTTC.